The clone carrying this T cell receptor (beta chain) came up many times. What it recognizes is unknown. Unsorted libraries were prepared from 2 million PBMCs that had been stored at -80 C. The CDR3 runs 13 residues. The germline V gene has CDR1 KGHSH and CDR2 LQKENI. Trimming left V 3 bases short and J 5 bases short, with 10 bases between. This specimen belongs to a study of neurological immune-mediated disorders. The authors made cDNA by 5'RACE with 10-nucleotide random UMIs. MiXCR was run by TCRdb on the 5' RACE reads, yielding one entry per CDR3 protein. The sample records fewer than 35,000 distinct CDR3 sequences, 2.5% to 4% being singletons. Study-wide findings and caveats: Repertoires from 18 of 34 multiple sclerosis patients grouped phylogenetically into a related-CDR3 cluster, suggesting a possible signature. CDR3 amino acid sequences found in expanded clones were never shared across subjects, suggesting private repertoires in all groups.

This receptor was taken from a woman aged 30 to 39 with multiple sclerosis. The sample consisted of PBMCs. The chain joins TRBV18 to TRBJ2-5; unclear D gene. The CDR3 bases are TGTGCCAGCTCACCCCCCGAGCTGGAGACCCAGTACTTC. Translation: CASSPPELETQYF.